These 28 T cell receptor beta chains came from one sample sequenced in a study of early T cells in non-severe SARS-CoV-2 infection. Using its own MiXCR run on the 5' RACE reads, TCRdb lists one record per CDR3 protein. This sample yields nearly 110,000 distinct CDR3 sequences, of which around 10% are seen a single time; approximately 6.9% belongs to the top ten. Sequencing used whole blood. Source of these receptors: an adult who was a healthcare worker with PCR-confirmed SARS-CoV-2 infection or an uninfected control (not recorded which).

This clonotype was seen a handful of times. CDR3 sequence: CASSVRGSDNEQFF. Written as DNA, the CDR3 is TGCGCCAGCAGTGTAAGGGGATCCGACAATGAGCAGTTCTTC. The chain carries TRBV10-2 and TRBJ2-1; TRBD1 is a possible D gene (5 bases). Per the germline V gene, CDR1 is WSHSY and CDR2 is SAAADI. V was trimmed by 4 bases and J by 5 bases, leaving 12 bases between them. The CDR3 loop spans 14 amino acids.

This clonotype was seen ten or more times. The chain uses TRBV12-3 or TRBV12-4 and TRBJ2-2; 7 bases map to TRBD2. The V and J ends lost 7 bases and 0 bases, in that order; junction bases with no gene match: 8. The length of the CDR3 is 16 residues. This CDR3 reads CASKAGARANTGELFF. Written as DNA, the CDR3 is TGTGCCAGCAAGGCGGGAGCGCGGGCGAACACCGGGGAGCTGTTTTTT.

This clonotype was observed many times. The chain combines TRBV7-9 with TRBJ2-2; D is ambiguous. There are 14 residues in the CDR3. Trimming pared 4 bases from V and 3 bases from J, leaving 9 bases between. CDR1 and CDR2 from the germline V gene are SEHNR and FQNEAQ (reference sequence). The CDR3 DNA reads TGTGCCAGCAGCTCTCCAAAGGACACCGGGGAGCTGTTTTTT. This codes for CASSSPKDTGELFF.

This clonotype was observed a handful of times. DNA for the CDR3: TGCGCCAGCAGCCTCCGGGACAGGGCGGGCGGGGAGCTGTTTTTT. Its protein product is CASSLRDRAGGELFF. The chain couples TRBV4-1 to TRBJ2-2; 9 bases map to TRBD1. This CDR3 comprises 15 residues. Germline-derived CDR1 and CDR2 are MGHRA and YSYEKL. Trimming at V came to 4 bases and at J to 7 bases, leaving 7 bases not matched to a gene.

The gene calls are TRBV28 and TRBJ2-1; a weak D match, TRBD2 (6 bases). This CDR3 is 16 amino acids long. Germline V gene lookup returns CDR1 MDHEN and CDR2 SYDVKM. V shed 4 bases and J shed 5 bases, with 18 bases lying between them. Here the CDR3 reads CASSSLLGGENNEQFF. The DNA of the CDR3 is TGTGCCAGCAGTTCGCTGTTGGGGGGAGAGAACAATGAGCAGTTCTTC.

V usage is TRBV7-9 and J usage is TRBJ2-7; unclear D gene. The germline V gene has CDR1 SEHNR and CDR2 FQNEAQ (reference sequence). The CDR3 has 12 amino acids. V lost 8 bases to trimming and J lost 6 bases, with 14 bases between them. Written as DNA, the CDR3 is TGTGCCAGCGGCCCTAGGGAAGGCGAGCAGTACTTC. Translated, it gives CASGPREGEQYF.

The table lists this clonotype with a few counts. J is TRBJ2-3 and V is TRBV11-2, with D unclear. The CDR3 runs to 15 residues. Trimming shortened V by 5 bases and J by 0 bases, and 12 bases separated the two germline ends. CDR1 and CDR2 (germline): SGHAT, FQNNGV. CDR3 in DNA: TGTGCCAGCAGCCCTTGGCGGCCTAGCACAGATACGCAGTATTTT. Translated: CASSPWRPSTDTQYF.

This clonotype has at least ten counts. The rearrangement uses TRBV27 and TRBJ2-5; weak D call: TRBD1 (6 bases). The CDR3 has 15 amino acids. The ends were cut back, 9 bases at V and 1 base at J, with 18 bases in the middle. Germline CDR1 reads MNHEY; CDR2 reads SMNVEV (reference sequence). Here the CDR3 DNA reads TGTGCCAGGACATCGTGGGGGCCCTCCCAAGAGACCCAGTACTTC. The encoded protein is CARTSWGPSQETQYF.

The chain carries TRBV11-2 and TRBJ1-1; D remains unclear. V lost 1 base, J lost 4 bases, and 10 bases lay in between. The CDR3 is 14 residues long. Looked up from germline, CDR1 is SGHAT and CDR2 is FQNNGV. This CDR3 reads CASSLGRYGTEAFF. The CDR3 DNA is TGTGCCAGCAGCTTAGGTAGGTACGGCACTGAAGCTTTCTTT.

The chain uses TRBV9 and TRBJ1-5; TRBD1 is a possible D gene (6 bases). Germline V gives CDR1 SGDLS, CDR2 YYNGEE. This CDR3 region has 14 residues. Trimming stripped 0 bases from V and 2 bases from J, with 6 bases between. The CDR3 sequence: CASSVAGGNQPQHF. The DNA of the CDR3 is TGTGCCAGCAGCGTAGCAGGGGGCAATCAGCCCCAGCATTTT.

Comment on this clonotype: This may arise from a read error, as a much more abundant clone is one base away. J is TRBJ2-1 and V is TRBV5-1; 7 bases line up with TRBD2. The CDR3 covers 14 residues. Germline assignment: CDR1 SGHRS and CDR2 YFSETQ. The CDR3 sequence is CSSAGASGYDEQFF. CDR3 nucleotides: TGCTCATCAGCTGGGGCTAGCGGTTACGATGAGCAGTTCTTC. The complete variable domain, with remaining parts taken from reference TRBV5-1 and TRBJ2-1, reads KAGVTQTPRYLIKTRGQQVTLSCSPISGHRSVSWYQQTPGQGLQFLFEYFSETQRNKGNFPGRFSGRQFSNSRSEMNVSTLELGDSALYLCSSAGASGYDEQFFGPGTRLTVL.

This clonotype was counted a few times. The chain is built from TRBV12-3 or TRBV12-4 and TRBJ1-1; D is undetermined. V was shortened by 5 bases and J by 5 bases, with 12 bases between the two germline ends. The CDR3 runs to 13 residues. The CDR3 DNA sequence: TGTGCCAGCAGTCTGGGCCTTTTTACTGAAGCTTTCTTT. Its translation is CASSLGLFTEAFF.

This clonotype was observed at least ten times. V gene TRBV10-3 combines with J gene TRBJ2-7, with 8 bases identical to TRBD2. Germline CDR1 is ENHRY and CDR2 is SYGVKD. This CDR3 spans 14 amino acids. J gave up 3 bases and V 2 bases, and 3 bases lay outside the gene matches. CDR3 DNA: TGTGCCATCAGTGAGAGCGGGAGCCTCTACGAGCAGTACTTC. The encoded protein is CAISESGSLYEQYF.

This clonotype was counted between two and nine times. The V and J genes are TRBV4-1 and TRBJ2-2; perhaps D is TRBD1 or TRBD2 (5 bases each). Germline CDR1 and CDR2: MGHRA and YSYEKL. The CDR3 loop spans 19 amino acids. V was pared by 1 base and J by 1 base, with 19 bases between. The CDR3 sequence is CASSQVPRDLSWNTGELFF. CDR3 coding DNA: TGCGCCAGCAGCCAAGTTCCCCGGGACCTAAGTTGGAACACCGGGGAGCTGTTTTTT.

At least ten counts were recorded for this clonotype. The chain employs TRBV3-1 and TRBJ2-7; 9 bases fit TRBD1. The germline V gene has CDR1 LGHDT and CDR2 YNNKEL (reference sequence). CDR3 length equals 16 residues. V lost 0 bases to trimming and J lost 2 bases; unmatched junction nucleotides: 5. In nucleotides, the CDR3 is TGTGCCAGCAGCCAAGAGGCGGGACAGGGTACCTACGAGCAGTACTTC. Protein: CASSQEAGQGTYEQYF.

This clonotype was seen ten or more times. This sequence joins TRBV28 and TRBJ2-7, with 8 bases lining up with TRBD1. Germline trimming cut 2 bases from V and 4 bases from J; bases unmatched to any gene: 4. The CDR3 contains 14 residues. Germline lookup yields CDR1 MDHEN and CDR2 SYDVKM. CDR3 bases: TGTGCCAGCAGTTTAGGGACAGGCCGGTACGAGCAGTACTTC. As protein: CASSLGTGRYEQYF.

This clonotype was observed at least ten times. This chain links TRBV10-3 with TRBJ2-5, with 7 bases identical to TRBD1. The CDR3 is made up of 11 amino acids. V was clipped by 8 bases and J by 3 bases; unmatched bases: 0. Germline CDR1 ENHRY, CDR2 SYGVKD. CDR3 protein: CAIGQEETQYF. CDR3 nucleotides: TGTGCCATCGGACAGGAAGAGACCCAGTACTTC.

This clonotype was picked up a small number of times. This chain connects TRBV28 to TRBJ1-2; D perhaps matches TRBD1 (5 bases). The CDR3 is made up of 12 amino acids. Trimming pared 6 bases from V and 4 bases from J, leaving 9 bases between. CDR1 and CDR2 from the germline V gene are MDHEN and SYDVKM. The CDR3 sequence is CASRGQVYGYTF. CDR3 sequence (DNA): TGTGCCAGCAGGGGGCAGGTCTATGGCTACACCTTC.

This rearrangement joins TRBV20-1 to TRBJ1-6; TRBD1 is a possible D gene (6 bases). CDR3 length equals 14 residues. CDR1 and CDR2 from the germline V gene are DFQATT and SNEGSKA (reference sequence). Trimming pared 3 bases from V and 14 bases from J, leaving 20 bases between. In DNA, the CDR3 is TGCAGTGCTAGCGATCCGGGACAAATGGGCACCCTCCACTTT. Translating gives CSASDPGQMGTLHF.

This clonotype occurred many times. This chain links TRBV3-1 with TRBJ2-2; D remains ambiguous. The V gene's germline CDR1 is LGHDT and CDR2 YNNKEL (reference sequence). With 3 bases removed from V and 7 bases from J, the gap between germline ends came to 9 bases. The CDR3 contains 13 residues. The CDR3 reads CASSQTRFGELFF. The DNA for the CDR3 is TGTGCCAGCAGCCAGACGCGGTTCGGGGAGCTGTTTTTT. The variable domain in full, completed from reference TRBV3-1 and TRBJ2-2, reads DTAVSQTPKYLVTQMGNDKSIKCEQNLGHDTMYWYKQDSKKFLKIMFSYNNKELIINETVPNRFSPKSPDKAHLNLHINSLELGDSAVYFCASSQTRFGELFFGEGSRLTVL.

The chain has TRBV28 and TRBJ2-1; no reliable D call. Trimming shortened V by 2 bases and J by 15 bases, and 11 bases separated the two germline ends. This CDR3 spans 11 amino acids. Germline V gene data show CDR1 as MDHEN and CDR2 as SYDVKM. CDR3 amino acids: CASSLDQLTFF. The CDR3 bases are TGTGCCAGCAGTTTAGATCAGCTTACGTTCTTC.

This clonotype was seen repeatedly, ten times or more. This chain uses TRBV4-2 with TRBJ2-4; TRBD2 agrees at 7 bases. This CDR3 is 17 amino acids long. J lost 3 bases, V lost 1 base, and 9 bases had no gene match. CDR1 is LGHNA and CDR2 is YNFKEQ in the germline V gene. This CDR3 is CASSQVGAGVSKNIQYF. CDR3 nucleotides: TGTGCCAGCAGCCAAGTAGGGGCGGGAGTTAGCAAAAACATTCAGTACTTC.

This clonotype was detected many times. This chain connects TRBV14 to TRBJ2-1, with a tentative D call TRBD1 (6 bases). V lost 2 bases, J lost 0 bases, and 14 bases lay in between. Germline V gives CDR1 SGHDN, CDR2 FVKESK. The CDR3 totals 17 residues. The CDR3 region is CASSQLDSPISYNEQFF. The CDR3, as DNA: TGTGCCAGCAGCCAATTGGACAGCCCCATCTCCTACAATGAGCAGTTCTTC. The full variable domain, with the rest looked up from reference TRBV14 and TRBJ2-1, is EAGVTQFPSHSVIEKGQTVTLRCDPISGHDNLYWYRRVMGKEIKFLLHFVKESKQDESGMPNNRFLAERTGGTYSTLKVQPAELEDSGVYFCASSQLDSPISYNEQFFGPGTRLTVL.

The chain couples TRBV28 to TRBJ2-7, with D perhaps matching TRBD2 (6 bases). The germline CDR1 and CDR2 sequences are MDHEN and SYDVKM. This CDR3 comprises 13 residues. The germline V and J ends were trimmed by 6 bases and 3 bases, with 12 bases remaining between them. The DNA of the CDR3 is TGTGCCAGCAGACCTACCGGGAGCTACGAGCAGTACTTC. Residues: CASRPTGSYEQYF.

At least ten counts were recorded for this clonotype. The genes are TRBV5-1 and TRBJ2-1, with D hard to call. From germline, CDR1 is SGHRS and CDR2 YFSETQ. The CDR3 contains 13 residues. Trimming took off 0 bases at V and 6 bases at J, with 7 bases between the two ends. In DNA, the CDR3 is TGCGCCAGCAGCTTGGGGCCTGCCAATGAGCAGTTCTTC. It codes for CASSLGPANEQFF.

The rearrangement uses TRBV6-5 and TRBJ2-7; 10 positions agree with TRBD2. CDR3 length equals 16 residues. V was pared by 4 bases and J by 1 base, with 7 bases of the junction left unmatched. Germline values: CDR1 MNHEY, CDR2 SVGAGI. CDR3 residues: CASSSGLAGESYEQYF. DNA of the CDR3: TGTGCCAGCAGTTCCGGCCTAGCGGGAGAATCCTACGAGCAGTACTTC.

This clonotype was recorded many times. This chain uses TRBV20-1 with TRBJ2-7; either TRBD1 or TRBD2 may supply D (5 bases each). The V gene lost 6 bases and the J gene lost 6 bases, with 21 bases spanning the gap. Germline CDR1 and CDR2: DFQATT and SNEGSKA (reference sequence). CDR3 length: 14 residues. CDR3 region: CSAQVSGTAVEQYF. The CDR3 region has the DNA TGCAGTGCGCAAGTCTCCGGGACGGCGGTCGAGCAGTACTTC.

This clonotype was observed a handful of times. V usage is TRBV11-2 and J usage is TRBJ2-2; no clear D gene. Germline CDR1 reads SGHAT; CDR2 reads FQNNGV. The V end lost 1 base, the J end lost 3 bases, and 6 bases lay between the germline ends. This CDR3 has 14 amino acids. The CDR3 DNA sequence: TGTGCCAGCAGCTTAGGGCCTGACACCGGGGAGCTGTTTTTT. Protein sequence: CASSLGPDTGELFF.